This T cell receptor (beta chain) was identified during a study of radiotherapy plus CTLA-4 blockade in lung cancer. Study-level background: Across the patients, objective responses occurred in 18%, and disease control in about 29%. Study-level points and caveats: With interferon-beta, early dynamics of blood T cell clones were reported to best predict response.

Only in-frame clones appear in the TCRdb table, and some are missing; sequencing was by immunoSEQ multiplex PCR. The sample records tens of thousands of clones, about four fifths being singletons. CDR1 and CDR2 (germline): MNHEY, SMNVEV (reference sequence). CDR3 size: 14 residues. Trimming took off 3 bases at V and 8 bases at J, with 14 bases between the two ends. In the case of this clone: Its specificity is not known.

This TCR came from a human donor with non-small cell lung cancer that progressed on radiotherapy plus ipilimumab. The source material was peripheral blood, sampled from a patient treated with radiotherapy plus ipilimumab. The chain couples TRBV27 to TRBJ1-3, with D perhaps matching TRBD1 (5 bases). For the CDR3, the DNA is TGTGCCAGCAGTTTCCCGACAGCCCTGGACACCATATATTTT. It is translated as CASSFPTALDTIYF.